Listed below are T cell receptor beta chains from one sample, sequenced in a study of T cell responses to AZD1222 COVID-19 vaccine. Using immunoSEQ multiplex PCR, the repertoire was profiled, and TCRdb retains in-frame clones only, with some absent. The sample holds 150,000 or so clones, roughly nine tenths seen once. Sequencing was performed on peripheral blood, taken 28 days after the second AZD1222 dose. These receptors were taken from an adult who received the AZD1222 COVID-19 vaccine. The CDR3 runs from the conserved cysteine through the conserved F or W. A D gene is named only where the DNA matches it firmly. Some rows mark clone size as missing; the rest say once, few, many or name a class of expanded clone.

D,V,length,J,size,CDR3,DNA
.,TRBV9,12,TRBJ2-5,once,CASSLGPETQYF,TGTGCCAGCAGCTTAGGACCGGAGACCCAGTACTTC
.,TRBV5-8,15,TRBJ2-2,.,CASSLDPISTGELFF,TGTGCCAGCAGCTTGGACCCAATAAGCACCGGGGAGCTGTTTTTT
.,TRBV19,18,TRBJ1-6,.,CASSIDPIWAANNSPLHF,TGTGCCAGTAGTATAGATCCGATTTGGGCAGCAAATAATTCACCCCTCCACTTT
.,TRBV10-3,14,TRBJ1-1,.,CATDAGGGNTEAFF,TGTGCCACCGACGCGGGGGGCGGTAACACTGAAGCTTTCTTT
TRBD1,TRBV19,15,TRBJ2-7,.,CASSKGQGNSYEQYF,TGTGCCAGTAGTAAGGGACAGGGGAATTCCTACGAGCAGTACTTC
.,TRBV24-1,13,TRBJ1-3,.,CATSVQGENTIYF,TGTGCCACCAGTGTTCAAGGGGAAAACACCATATATTTT
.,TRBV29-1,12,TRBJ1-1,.,CSVQDPNTEAFF,TGCAGCGTCCAGGACCCAAACACTGAAGCTTTCTTT
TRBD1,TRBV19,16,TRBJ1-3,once,CATSPADREPGNSIYF,TGTGCCACTTCCCCGGCCGACAGGGAACCTGGAAACTCCATATATTTT
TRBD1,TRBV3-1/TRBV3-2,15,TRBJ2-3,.,CASSHGTGEGDTQYF,TGTGCCAGCAGCCACGGGACAGGGGAGGGAGATACGCAGTATTTT
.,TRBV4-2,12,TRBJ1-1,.,CASSPAGPEAFF,TGTGCCAGCAGCCCAGCAGGGCCTGAAGCTTTCTTT
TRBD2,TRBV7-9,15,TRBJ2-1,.,CASSLPGREATMEFF,TGTGCCAGCAGCTTACCCGGGAGGGAAGCTACTATGGAGTTCTTC
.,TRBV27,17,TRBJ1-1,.,CASSLSLRVLGYTEAFF,TGTGCCAGCAGTTTATCCCTACGGGTCCTAGGCTACACTGAAGCTTTCTTT
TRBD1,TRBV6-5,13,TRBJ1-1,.,CASSYGTATEAFF,TGTGCCAGCAGTTACGGGACAGCCACTGAAGCTTTCTTT
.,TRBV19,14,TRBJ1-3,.,CASSLAGAGNTIYF,TGTGCCAGTAGTTTGGCAGGGGCCGGAAACACCATATATTTT
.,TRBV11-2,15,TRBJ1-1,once,CASSLDMTVNTEAFF,TGTGCCAGCAGCTTAGATATGACGGTGAACACTGAAGCTTTCTTT
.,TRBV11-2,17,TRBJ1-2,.,CASSLDPGLVTVYGYTF,TGTGCCAGCAGCTTAGATCCCGGGTTGGTCACCGTCTATGGCTACACCTTC
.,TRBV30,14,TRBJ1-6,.,CAWRADQGNSPLHF,TGTGCCTGGAGGGCTGACCAGGGGAATTCACCCCTCCACTTT
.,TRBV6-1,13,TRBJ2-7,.,CASSETGSYEQYF,TGTGCCAGCAGTGAGACAGGCTCCTACGAGCAGTACTTC
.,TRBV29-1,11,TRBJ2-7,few,CSVGRSYEQYF,TGCAGCGTTGGGAGGTCCTACGAGCAGTACTTC
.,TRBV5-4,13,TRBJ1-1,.,CASSLAGSTEAFF,TGTGCCAGCAGCTTGGCAGGGAGCACTGAAGCTTTCTTT
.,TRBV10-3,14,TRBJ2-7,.,CAISEGPPTYEQYF,TGTGCCATCAGTGAGGGACCCCCGACCTACGAGCAGTACTTC
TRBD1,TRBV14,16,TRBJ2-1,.,CASSQDLWQGAGEQFF,TGTGCCAGCAGCCAAGATCTCTGGCAGGGGGCCGGTGAGCAGTTCTTC
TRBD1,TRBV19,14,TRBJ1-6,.,CASSPDRGSPPLHF,TGTGCCAGTAGTCCAGACAGGGGTAGTCCACCCCTCCACTTT
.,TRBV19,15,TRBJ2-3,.,CASSISSRDPDTQYF,TGTGCCAGTAGTATCTCTTCCAGGGACCCGGACACGCAGTATTTT
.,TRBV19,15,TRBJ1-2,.,CASSIVDRDQAGYTF,TGTGCCAGTAGTATTGTCGACAGAGACCAGGCGGGCTACACCTTC
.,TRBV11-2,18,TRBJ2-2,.,CASSLGLFATRMAGELFF,TGTGCCAGCAGCTTAGGTCTTTTCGCAACACGCATGGCCGGGGAGCTGTTTTTT
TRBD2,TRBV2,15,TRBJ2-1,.,CASRRIAGGDNEQFF,TGTGCCAGCAGGCGGATAGCGGGGGGGGACAATGAGCAGTTCTTC
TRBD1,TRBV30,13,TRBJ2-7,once,CAWGTGTGAEQYF,TGTGCCTGGGGAACCGGGACAGGGGCGGAGCAGTACTTC
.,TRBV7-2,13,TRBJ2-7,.,CASSLGRPYEQYF,TGTGCCAGCAGCTTAGGACGTCCCTACGAGCAGTACTTC
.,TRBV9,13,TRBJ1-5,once,CASSVGGVQPQHF,TGTGCCAGCAGCGTAGGTGGGGTCCAGCCCCAGCATTTT
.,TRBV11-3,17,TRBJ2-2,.,CASRPTRGPLNTGELFF,TGTGCCAGCAGACCTACTAGGGGCCCTTTAAATACCGGGGAGCTGTTTTTT
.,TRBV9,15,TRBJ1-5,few,CASSADGGGNQPQHF,TGTGCCAGCAGCGCGGATGGAGGGGGGAATCAGCCCCAGCATTTT
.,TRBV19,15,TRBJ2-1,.,CASSTPGGPYNEQFF,TGTGCCAGTAGTACACCAGGGGGGCCCTACAATGAGCAGTTCTTC
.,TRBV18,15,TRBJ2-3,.,CASSPRGAHTDTQYF,TGTGCCAGCTCACCACGAGGGGCGCACACAGATACGCAGTATTTT
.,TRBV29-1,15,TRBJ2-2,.,CSVREAGTNTGELFF,TGCAGCGTGCGAGAGGCAGGCACGAACACCGGGGAGCTGTTTTTT
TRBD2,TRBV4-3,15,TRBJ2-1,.,CASSQRTSNYNEQFF,TGCGCCAGCAGCCAACGGACTAGTAACTACAATGAGCAGTTCTTC
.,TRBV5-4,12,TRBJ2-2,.,CASSLGAGELFF,TGTGCCAGCAGCTTGGGGGCCGGGGAGCTGTTTTTT
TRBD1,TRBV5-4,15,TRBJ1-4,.,CASTKGTGDGEKLFF,TGTGCCAGCACAAAAGGGACAGGGGATGGAGAAAAACTGTTTTTT
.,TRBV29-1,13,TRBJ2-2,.,CSVVRGGAGELFF,TGCAGCGTTGTTAGAGGGGGTGCCGGGGAGCTGTTTTTT
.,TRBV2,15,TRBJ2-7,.,CASSAEGDATYEQYF,TGTGCCAGCAGTGCAGAGGGGGACGCCACCTACGAGCAGTACTTC
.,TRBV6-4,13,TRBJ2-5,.,CASSPGTGETQYF,TGTGCCAGCAGCCCCGGGACTGGCGAGACCCAGTACTTC
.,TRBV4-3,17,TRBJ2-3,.,CASSEGGLGRRTDTQYF,TGCGCCAGCAGCGAGGGGGGTCTGGGCAGACGCACAGATACGCAGTATTTT
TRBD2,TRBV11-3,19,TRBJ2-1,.,CASSSVRLAGHLLYNEQFF,TGTGCCAGCAGCTCTGTTCGACTAGCGGGTCACCTTCTGTACAATGAGCAGTTCTTC
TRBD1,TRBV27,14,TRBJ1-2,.,CASIPGGSEYGYTF,TGTGCCAGCATACCAGGGGGCTCAGAGTATGGCTACACCTTC
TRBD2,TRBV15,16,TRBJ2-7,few,CATSRVEREVSYEQYF,TGTGCCACCAGCAGAGTGGAGCGGGAGGTATCCTACGAGCAGTACTTC
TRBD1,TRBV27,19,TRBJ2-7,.,CASSSRGPQRQGSTYEQYF,TGTGCCAGCAGTTCCAGAGGTCCTCAGAGACAGGGGTCGACCTACGAGCAGTACTTC